This TCR beta chain appears in the sequencing data of a study of cytomegalovirus exposure and HLA in healthy donors. Study conclusions and caveats: Exclusion as indistinguishable affected some V segments, including TRBV6-2 and TRBV6-3. Several of the most significant clusters appeared linked to common viral pathogens, based on a later analysis. Reportedly, cytomegalovirus status was diagnosed with high sensitivity and specificity.

Points on this clone: Its antigen is still unknown.

Germline CDR1 MNHEY, CDR2 SMNVEV (reference sequence). The length of the CDR3 is 14 residues. V was pared by 5 bases and J by 3 bases, with 7 bases of the junction left unmatched. Primers included in the PCR were 60 Vbeta and 13 Jbeta primers. Sequencing was performed with immunoSEQ multiplex PCR; in TCRdb, only in-frame clones are kept and a portion is missing. The sample includes about 130,000 clones, around 70% of them seen just once. Sequencing was performed on PBMCs. The TCR sequence derives from a male donor in good health and CMV-seronegative. The J gene is TRBJ2-7, the V gene TRBV27, with 7 bases fitting TRBD2. Here the CDR3 DNA reads TGTGCCAGCAGTGTAGCGGGCCTCTACTACGAGCAGTACTTC. It translates to CASSVAGLYYEQYF.